Listed below are T cell receptor beta chains from one sample, sequenced in a study of post-analysis software for immune sequencing data. TCRdb reprocessed the PCR reads via MiXCR and lists one record per CDR3 protein. The sample has some 700,000 distinct CDR3 sequences; 59% are singletons. The specimen sequenced was blood. All receptors come from a girl aged 2 to 10 with multiple sclerosis. The CDR3 runs from the conserved cysteine through the conserved F or W. The order of the fields is CDR3 length, V gene, D gene, J gene, CDR3 protein. The D gene is left open where the match is weak.

len: 15
v_gene: TRBV25-1
d_gene: -
j_gene: TRBJ1-5
CDR3aa: CASSEEGHGFQPQHF

len: 16
v_gene: TRBV5-6
d_gene: TRBD2
j_gene: -
CDR3aa: CASSYGLAGGRETQYF

len: 14
v_gene: TRBV20-1
d_gene: TRBD2
j_gene: TRBJ2-4
CDR3aa: CSARSGSWGNIQYF

len: 16
v_gene: TRBV5-1
d_gene: TRBD2
j_gene: TRBJ2-1
CDR3aa: CASSLAIAGVVTEQFF

len: 11
v_gene: TRBV7-6
d_gene: -
j_gene: TRBJ2-1
CDR3aa: CASSQTLEQFF

len: 13
v_gene: TRBV6-6
d_gene: -
j_gene: TRBJ1-6
CDR3aa: CASMGSYNSPLHF

len: 15
v_gene: TRBV6-6
d_gene: TRBD1
j_gene: TRBJ2-1
CDR3aa: CASSTGQGLGNEQFF

len: 15
v_gene: TRBV11-1
d_gene: -
j_gene: TRBJ2-3
CDR3aa: CASSLLLGEADTQYF

len: 16
v_gene: TRBV27
d_gene: TRBD1
j_gene: TRBJ1-6
CDR3aa: CASSPRTGVKNSPLHF

len: 13
v_gene: TRBV7-2
d_gene: -
j_gene: TRBJ2-3
CDR3aa: CASSLDWTDTQYF

len: 15
v_gene: TRBV9
d_gene: -
j_gene: TRBJ2-7
CDR3aa: CASSVGGSPTTEQYF

len: 12
v_gene: TRBV29-1
d_gene: -
j_gene: TRBJ1-4
CDR3aa: CSVLAPGEKLFF

len: 15
v_gene: TRBV4-3
d_gene: -
j_gene: TRBJ1-2
CDR3aa: CASSQERIPNYGYTF